The rows below give T cell receptor beta chains drawn from one sample of a study of T cell responses to AZD1222 COVID-19 vaccine. TCRdb keeps only in-frame clones here, not all; method: immunoSEQ multiplex PCR. The sample holds about 97,000 clones, approximately 90% seen once. Sequenced here: peripheral blood, sampled on day 0 of AZD1222 vaccination. The receptors were gathered from an adult in good health. Each CDR3 is given with its conserved first and last residue. D genes are given only for firm matches. Clone size, where shown, is once, few, many, or a class for clones that have expanded.

TGCGCCAGCAGCCAAGACCCAGGGTTGAACACTGAAGCTTTCTTT	CASSQDPGLNTEAFF	TRBV4-3	.	.	TRBJ1-1
TGTGCCAGCAGCACCGAGCCTCTCTCCTACAATGAGCAGTTCTTC	CASSTEPLSYNEQFF	TRBV9	.	.	TRBJ2-1
TGTGCCAGCAGCCAAGAGGAGGTTCGGGGACAGGGGTTCACCTACGAGCAGTACTTC	CASSQEEVRGQGFTYEQYF	TRBV4-2	TRBD1	.	TRBJ2-7
TGTGCCACCAGCAGACGGGCAGACCCAAAGCAGTACTTC	CATSRRADPKQYF	TRBV15	.	.	TRBJ2-7
TGTGCCATCAGAAAACACACTGGACTTGCGGGAGAAGAGACCCAGTACTTC	CAIRKHTGLAGEETQYF	TRBV10-3	TRBD2	.	TRBJ2-5
TGCGCCAGCAGCTTGACAGGGGCTAACTCACCCCTCCACTTT	CASSLTGANSPLHF	TRBV5-1	TRBD1	.	TRBJ1-6
TGCGCCAGCAGCCAAACAGGAGGTTTGGGGGTCGGGCAGTTCTTC	CASSQTGGLGVGQFF	TRBV4-1	.	.	TRBJ2-1
TGTGCCAGCAGCGTGGGTCTAGCGGTGAACACCGGGGAGCTGTTTTTT	CASSVGLAVNTGELFF	TRBV9	TRBD2	.	TRBJ2-2
TGTGCCAGCAGCTTGGGACCATACACCGGGGAGCTGTTTTTT	CASSLGPYTGELFF	TRBV7-7	.	.	TRBJ2-2
TGTGCCAGCAGTTTAGTCGGGGCTGGTGGCTACACCTTC	CASSLVGAGGYTF	TRBV12-3/TRBV12-4	.	.	TRBJ1-2
TGTGCCAGCAGCCCAGGGACAGCGGGATCACCCCTCCACTTT	CASSPGTAGSPLHF	TRBV9	TRBD1	once	TRBJ1-6
TGTGCCAGCACCGTGGGGGGGCAGCCCCAGCATTTT	CASTVGGQPQHF	TRBV12-3/TRBV12-4	.	.	TRBJ1-5
TGTGCCAGCAGCTTTAGCGGGGGTGGCGATGAGCAGTTCTTC	CASSFSGGGDEQFF	TRBV7-3	TRBD2	.	TRBJ2-1
TGTGCCAGCAGAGCATCCGGGACAGGGGCCGGGGTACCCCTCCACTTT	CASRASGTGAGVPLHF	TRBV7-9	TRBD1	.	TRBJ1-6
TGTGCCAGTAGTAGTGGGAATTGGGGATCAAACTATGGCTACACCTTC	CASSSGNWGSNYGYTF	TRBV19	.	.	TRBJ1-2
TGCGCCAGCAGCTTTGGTGAGGGTGGCTATGGCTACACCTTC	CASSFGEGGYGYTF	TRBV5-1	.	.	TRBJ1-2
TGTGCCAGCAGTCTTCGGACAGGGGGCATTCAGCCCCAGCATTTT	CASSLRTGGIQPQHF	TRBV28	TRBD1	.	TRBJ1-5
TGTGCCAGCAGCTTGGCAGGGACGAACACCGGGGAGCTGTTTTTT	CASSLAGTNTGELFF	TRBV5-6	.	.	TRBJ2-2
TGTGCCAGCAGTGAAGTAGCTAACTATGGCTACACCTTC	CASSEVANYGYTF	TRBV6-1	.	.	TRBJ1-2
TGTGCCAGCAGTTTCGGGGTGGGAGGCCCACCGAGGGACATTCAGTACTTC	CASSFGVGGPPRDIQYF	TRBV28	.	.	TRBJ2-4
TGTGCCACCAGTGATTCGACAGCTCCCTATGGCTACACCTTC	CATSDSTAPYGYTF	TRBV24-1	.	.	TRBJ1-2
TGTGCCAGCAGTTTAAGGGGGGGGGAGACCCAGTACTTC	CASSLRGGETQYF	TRBV12-3/TRBV12-4	.	.	TRBJ2-5
TGTGCCAGTAGTCCGGGGGCGAGGACAGATACGCAGTATTTT	CASSPGARTDTQYF	TRBV19	.	.	TRBJ2-3
TGTGCCACCAGTCACCCCCAGGGGAATGGCTACACCTTC	CATSHPQGNGYTF	TRBV24-1	.	.	TRBJ1-2
TGTGCCAGCAGCTTAGCGCTAAGCAATGAGCAGTTCTTC	CASSLALSNEQFF	TRBV7-9	.	.	TRBJ2-1
TGTGCCAGCAGCCTACAGGGACGGGCTGGAAACACCATATATTTT	CASSLQGRAGNTIYF	TRBV7-6	.	once	TRBJ1-3
TGCGCCAGCCCCGAGTTGGGAGGGAATTATGGCAATCAGCCCCAGCATTTT	CASPELGGNYGNQPQHF	TRBV10-2	.	.	TRBJ1-5
TGTGCCAGCAGTAAAGCAGGGGGCTGGGCTAGGACTGAAGCTTTCTTT	CASSKAGGWARTEAFF	TRBV2	TRBD1	.	TRBJ1-1
TGTGCCAGCAGCCCCCCGGGACAGGTGAACACTGAAGCTTTCTTT	CASSPPGQVNTEAFF	TRBV28	TRBD1	.	TRBJ1-1
TGTGCCAGCAGTTTTTATGGGTCCGGCAATGAGCAGTTCTTC	CASSFYGSGNEQFF	TRBV27	.	few	TRBJ2-1
TGTGCCAGCAAGCCGAGCTCCTATAATTCACCCCTCCACTTT	CASKPSSYNSPLHF	TRBV28	.	.	TRBJ1-6
TGTGCCAGCAGCGGGCTAGCGAGTACCGGGGAGCTGTTTTTT	CASSGLASTGELFF	TRBV7-8	.	.	TRBJ2-2
TGTGCCATCAGTGTAGAGGACAGAGCGAACACTGAAGCTTTCTTT	CAISVEDRANTEAFF	TRBV10-3	.	once	TRBJ1-1
TGTGCCAGCAGCTTTACCGACTCCGGGACAGGGGACTACGAGCAGTACTTC	CASSFTDSGTGDYEQYF	TRBV7-9	TRBD1	.	TRBJ2-7
TGCGCCAGCAGCTCGTCAGGGGATGGGAGGGCCGGGCTCAATGAGCAGTTCTTC	CASSSSGDGRAGLNEQFF	TRBV5-1	.	.	TRBJ2-1
TGTGCCAGCAGTACCGTGGGGGCGGGAGGTGAGCAGTACTTC	CASSTVGAGGEQYF	TRBV27	TRBD2	once	TRBJ2-7
TGTGCCAGCAGCACAACCCCCGGGACAGCGAACACCGGGGAGCTGTTTTTT	CASSTTPGTANTGELFF	TRBV7-2	TRBD1	once	TRBJ2-2
TGTGCCAGCAGTGAACATATATCTAACTATGGCTACACCTTC	CASSEHISNYGYTF	TRBV2	.	.	TRBJ1-2
TGTGCCAGCAGTTTAACAGGGTTTGGCATTCAGTACTTC	CASSLTGFGIQYF	TRBV28	.	.	TRBJ2-4
TGTGCCACCAGCGGATCACTAGAATGGGCAGATACGCAGTATTTT	CATSGSLEWADTQYF	TRBV15	.	few	TRBJ2-3
TGTGCCAGCAGCACCGCCGGGACAGAAGCCTCCAATGAGCAGTTCTTC	CASSTAGTEASNEQFF	TRBV7-2	TRBD1	.	TRBJ2-1